The following is a T cell receptor (beta chain) sequence with its context. These data are taken from a study of shared T cell receptors in the human thymus. The J segment lost 2 bases and the V segment lost 7 bases, leaving 4 bases of the junction unmatched. The CDR3 contains 13 residues. CDR1 is ENHRY and CDR2 is SYGVKD in the germline V gene. Profiled with immunoSEQ multiplex PCR; TCRdb holds only in-frame clones, not every one. Of roughly 710,000 clones in the sample, 80% to 90% were seen once. A further study also used this sample, focusing on human thymus T cells. That study adds: Reports from related research described highly overlapping thymic repertoires among unrelated individuals.

What was sequenced was thymocytes. The chain carries TRBV10-3 and TRBJ2-5, with TRBD2 matching 7 bases. The sequence was collected from a girl under three years old with a congenital heart defect. The CDR3 region is CAINGGGQETQYF. In DNA form, the CDR3 reads TGTGCCATCAACGGCGGGGGTCAAGAGACCCAGTACTTC.